This TCR beta chain was observed in a study of cytomegalovirus exposure and HLA in healthy donors (dated by TCRdb to 2016 to 2017). For the study in its entirety: A later analysis indicated that the 90 to 150 validation repertoires were generated on the platform also employed for the 670 or so repertoires of the first cohort. The aim of the study was to test whether cataloging public T cell receptors could identify signatures of past pathogen exposure. Besides the first cohort of roughly 640 subjects, a separate validation cohort made up of 95 to 150 different subjects was used. The study combined high-throughput TCR immunosequencing, statistical association of individual TCRs with disease status, and machine learning to predict cytomegalovirus infection status. Study-wide conclusions, independent of this receptor: The authors suggested that the approach could potentially be generalized to other disease states and immunological phenotypes. In the study, 150 to 200 TCR beta chains were listed as associated with cytomegalovirus. A later analysis found that TCRs clustered in the first cohort also tended to co-occur in the roughly 110 validation repertoires, with 90% to 95% of cluster scores above 0. All 120 or so repertoires were used to score co-occurrence in the validation cohort in a later analysis, because that analysis had no HLA typing for the cohort. The classifier was reported to diagnose cytomegalovirus status with high specificity and sensitivity in both the original cohort and the validation cohort. In vitro tests confirmed that a few of the cytomegalovirus-associated TCR beta chains recognize cytomegalovirus antigens. Most TCR sequences were observed very rarely across donors, whereas some public TCRs were present in many individuals.

The library was made by the immunoSEQ multiplex PCR assay. Concerning the study's data processing: A statistical classification framework was developed to diagnose cytomegalovirus status using the catalog of TCR beta chain sequences. TCRdb re-hosts the immuneACCESS table, in-frame sequences only. Its copies lack some clones; in the studies checked, an unresolved V gene accounts for under half of them, and the cause for the rest is not known. For V, J and clone size, that table is used; D and trimming come from the DNA. The sample has around 160,000 clones on record, roughly nine tenths of them singletons. The ten largest clones add up to 3% of the sample. V is pared back by 7 bases and J by 5 bases, with 11 bases lying between the germline termini. CDR1 is given as SQVTM and CDR2 as ANQGSEA, both from the germline V gene. The CDR3 sequence holds 11 residues, the cysteine and phenylalanine included. The retained sequence is limited to the CDR3, 33 bases, with the frame set at the first base.

The donors belonged to the validation cohort of 120 subjects, which was separate from the approximately 700-subject first cohort. In regard to this clone: Its antigen has not been determined. Base qualities were left out, and no much larger clone turns up one base away.

This receptor was obtained from a woman aged 18-29 years in good health and CMV-seropositive. Sequencing input: PBMCs. The sequence is built from TRBV29-1 and TRBJ1-1; matching of 6 bases hints at TRBD1 as the D gene. The CDR3 reads as follows: CSGQRGTEAFF. The nucleotides read TGCAGCGGTCAGAGGGGGACTGAAGCTTTCTTT.